The 21 T cell receptor beta chains given below trace back to one sample, sequenced in a study of cytomegalovirus exposure and HLA in healthy donors. The PCR made use of 60 Vbeta and 13 Jbeta primers. Here immunoSEQ multiplex PCR was the method, and the copy in TCRdb shows in-frame clones only, minus some. The sample includes roughly 200,000 clones, roughly 80% of them seen just once. Source material: PBMCs. These receptors all stem from a man aged 55 to 69 in good health and CMV-seronegative.

The chain recombines TRBV19 with TRBJ2-7; no reliable D call. This CDR3 has 12 amino acids. V was clipped by 6 bases and J by 7 bases, with 13 bases between them. Per germline, CDR1 LNHDA and CDR2 SQIVND (reference sequence). Here the CDR3 reads CASSPGPGEQYF. The CDR3 region has the DNA TGTGCCAGTAGCCCTGGCCCCGGGGAGCAGTACTTC.

The chain carries TRBV7-3 and TRBJ2-1; 7 nucleotides align to TRBD1. Germline-derived CDR1 and CDR2 are SGHTA and FQGTGA. The CDR3 spans 14 residues. The V segment lost 5 bases and the J segment 10 bases; nucleotides outside the gene matches: 11. The CDR3 nucleotides read TGTGCCAGCAGCGATCCGGACGTACAGGGGGAGCAGTTCTTC. This encodes CASSDPDVQGEQFF.

The chain joins TRBV6-1 to TRBJ1-1; D ambiguous. CDR3 length: 15 amino acids. V was shortened by 3 bases and J by 0 bases, with 11 bases between the two germline ends. Germline assignment: CDR1 MNHNS and CDR2 SASEGT. Here the CDR3 reads CASSEEAALNTEAFF. In nucleotides, the CDR3 is TGTGCCAGCAGTGAGGAGGCAGCCTTGAACACTGAAGCTTTCTTT.

V usage is TRBV5-1 and J usage is TRBJ1-6; D gene unclear. Germline CDR1 reads SGHRS; CDR2 reads YFSETQ. The V gene lost 4 bases and the J gene lost 4 bases, with 12 bases spanning the gap. CDR3 size: 15 residues. The CDR3 spells CASSPAETYNSPLHF. As DNA, the CDR3 is TGCGCCAGCAGCCCTGCGGAGACTTATAATTCACCCCTCCACTTT.

Points on this clone: At one of its ends the junction is not consistent with the germline gene, which may arise from a read error. The V and J genes are TRBV7-9 and TRBJ2-7; 10 nucleotides align to TRBD2. The CDR3 has 16 amino acids. Germline assignment: CDR1 SEHNR and CDR2 FQNEAQ (reference sequence). The CDR3 DNA is TGTTCCAGCAGCCTCGGACTAGCGGAAGCCTCCTACGAGCAGTACTTC. Protein: CSSSLGLAEASYEQYF. Full variable domain (remainder filled in from reference TRBV7-9 and TRBJ2-7): DTGVSQNPRHKITKRGQNVTFRCDPISEHNRLYWYRQTLGQGPEFLTYFQNEAQLEKSRLLSDRFSAERPKGSFSTLEIQRTEQGDSAMYLCSSSLGLAEASYEQYFGPGTRLTVT.

CDR3: CAISDPASKGDYGYTF. CDR3 bases: TGTGCCATCAGTGACCCAGCTAGCAAAGGTGACTATGGCTACACCTTC. The chain has TRBV10-3 and TRBJ1-2; D is unclear. With 3 bases removed from V and 3 bases from J, the gap between germline ends came to 17 bases. The V gene's germline CDR1 is ENHRY and CDR2 SYGVKD. The length of the CDR3 is 16 residues.

V is TRBV25-1 and J is TRBJ1-1, with D tentatively TRBD1 (6 bases). Germline-derived CDR1 and CDR2 are MGHDK and SYGVNS. Trimming took off 8 bases at V and 0 bases at J, with 16 bases between the two ends. The CDR3 length is 15 residues. The CDR3 DNA reads TGTGCCAGCGGTACGGCAGGGGTCATGAACACTGAAGCTTTCTTT. Protein product: CASGTAGVMNTEAFF.

The chain joins TRBV11-3 to TRBJ2-5; TRBD2 agrees at 13 bases. The V and J ends lost 5 bases and 4 bases, in that order; junction bases with no gene match: 4. Germline CDR1 SGHNT, CDR2 YENEEA. The CDR3 runs 15 residues. CDR3 coding DNA: TGTGCCAGCAGCCTCGGACTAGCGGGAGCAGAGACCCAGTACTTC. It is translated as CASSLGLAGAETQYF.

The chain employs TRBV9 and TRBJ2-3, with 8 positions matching TRBD2. The ends lost 2 bases at V and 2 bases at J; junction bases unmatched: 7. The CDR3 is made up of 16 amino acids. The germline V gene encodes CDR1 SGDLS and CDR2 YYNGEE. This CDR3 is CASSVMAGGPTDTQYF. In DNA form, the CDR3 reads TGTGCCAGCAGCGTTATGGCGGGGGGCCCCACAGATACGCAGTATTTT.

The V gene is TRBV18, the J gene TRBJ1-1, with D possibly matching TRBD1 (5 bases). V was trimmed by 1 base and J by 1 base, leaving 10 bases between them. Germline-derived CDR1 and CDR2 are KGHSH and LQKENI. This CDR3 is 15 amino acids long. The CDR3 DNA follows: TGTGCCAGCTCACCACGGAACAGGCAGAACACTGAAGCTTTCTTT. Protein: CASSPRNRQNTEAFF.

The rearrangement uses TRBV6-4 and TRBJ1-1; D is ambiguous. There are 15 residues in the CDR3. Germline CDR1 reads MRHNA; CDR2 reads SNTAGT. V was clipped by 5 bases and J by 1 base, with 14 bases between them. The CDR3 DNA reads TGTGCCAGCAGTTCCGGGAGCCTAGGGAACACTGAAGCTTTCTTT. As protein: CASSSGSLGNTEAFF.

The CDR3 region is CASSIELGGGYGYTF. DNA for the CDR3: TGTGCCAGCAGCATCGAGTTGGGAGGGGGCTATGGCTACACCTTC. V usage is TRBV7-8 and J usage is TRBJ1-2; weak D call: TRBD1 (6 bases). The germline CDR1 and CDR2 sequences are SGHVS and FQNEAQ. The V gene lost 5 bases and the J gene lost 4 bases, with 17 bases spanning the gap. This CDR3 has 15 residues. Full variable domain (remainder filled in from reference TRBV7-8 and TRBJ1-2): GAGVSQSPRYKVAKRGQDVALRCDPISGHVSLFWYQQALGQGPEFLTYFQNEAQLDKSGLPSDRFFAERPEGSVSTLKIQRTQQEDSAVYLCASSIELGGGYGYTFGSGTRLTVV.

About this clone: A junction end diverges from the germline sequence, so it may reflect a read error. This chain connects TRBV4-1 to TRBJ1-6; no clear D. The CDR3 length is 14 residues. Germline CDR1 is MGHRA and CDR2 is YSYEKL. CDR3 region: CASSQETRNSPLNF. CDR3 nucleotides: TGCGCCAGCAGCCAAGAAACCAGGAATTCACCCCTCAACTTT.

V usage is TRBV30 and J usage is TRBJ1-4; 11 nucleotides match TRBD1. This CDR3 has 16 amino acids. Germline V gives CDR1 GTSNPN, CDR2 SVGIG (reference sequence). V shed 1 base, J shed 5 bases, and the junction held 6 bases outside the gene matches. The CDR3 region is CAWSGIGQGANEKLFF. The CDR3 DNA sequence: TGTGCCTGGAGTGGAATCGGACAGGGGGCGAATGAAAAACTGTTTTTT.

CDR3: CASSKTQTSGTDTQYF. In DNA, the CDR3 is TGCGCCAGCAGCAAGACCCAGACTAGCGGCACAGATACGCAGTATTTT. This chain joins TRBV5-1 and TRBJ2-3; TRBD2 matches 8 bases. The CDR3 runs 16 residues. Per the germline V gene, CDR1 is SGHRS and CDR2 is YFSETQ. The ends lost 4 bases at V and 1 base at J; junction bases unmatched: 8.

V gene TRBV5-1 combines with J gene TRBJ2-2; 7 bases agree with TRBD2. J was trimmed by 2 bases and V by 1 base; bases with no gene match: 8. Germline lookup yields CDR1 SGHRS and CDR2 YFSETQ. The CDR3 is 17 residues long. The CDR3 here is CASSLSPGTINTGELFF. The CDR3 DNA follows: TGCGCCAGCAGCTTGTCCCCCGGGACTATAAACACCGGGGAGCTGTTTTTT.

The chain carries TRBV5-4 and TRBJ1-2; D is uncertain. The CDR3 runs to 14 residues. Germline CDR1 is SGHNT and CDR2 is YYREEE (reference sequence). Trimming removed 4 bases at V and 0 bases at J, with 10 bases between. The CDR3, as DNA: TGTGCCAGCAGCGCGAACCGGGCTAACTATGGCTACACCTTC. Translation gives CASSANRANYGYTF.

This clone has just a few counts. The genes are TRBV5-1 and TRBJ1-3; no reliable D call. V lost 1 base and J 1 base, leaving 12 bases between the germline ends. The CDR3 runs 16 residues. Per germline, CDR1 SGHRS and CDR2 YFSETQ. CDR3 sequence reads: CASSLSRGVSGNTIYF. The CDR3 coding sequence is TGCGCCAGCAGCTTGTCGCGGGGAGTATCTGGAAACACCATATATTTT.

The J gene is TRBJ2-5, the V gene TRBV4-2; D is unclear. V was clipped by 0 bases and J by 0 bases, with 14 bases between them. The CDR3 length is 17 residues. CDR1 is LGHNA, CDR2 YNFKEQ, per germline. The CDR3 DNA follows: TGTGCCAGCAGCCAAGATAGTAGCCGTACCTACCAAGAGACCCAGTACTTC. The encoded protein is CASSQDSSRTYQETQYF.

V is TRBV19 and J is TRBJ2-7; TRBD2 is a possible D gene (7 bases). Trimming took off 5 bases at V and 6 bases at J, with 17 bases between the two ends. CDR3 size: 14 residues. Germline V gene lookup returns CDR1 LNHDA and CDR2 SQIVND (reference sequence). This CDR3 is CASSYAWGGAEQYF. The CDR3 DNA is TGTGCCAGTAGTTACGCGTGGGGGGGGGCCGAGCAGTACTTC.

This chain links TRBV5-4 with TRBJ1-2, with 8 bases fitting TRBD1. The germline gives CDR1 SGHNT, CDR2 YYREEE (reference sequence). The CDR3 is 18 amino acids. Losses at the gene ends were 0 bases for V and 8 bases for J; bases not matched to a gene: 18. The CDR3, as DNA: TGTGCCAGCAGCTTGGGCCGGTTGCAGACAGGGGAAGGGAGGGGCTACACCTTC. Its protein is CASSLGRLQTGEGRGYTF.